Listed below are T cell receptor beta chains from one sample, sequenced in a study of vaccination effects on CD4 cells after COVID-19. Their cognate antigens are unknown. Some clones are missing from TCRdb's copy, which holds only in-frame ones; the method was immunoSEQ multiplex PCR. Altogether tens of thousands of clones are present, around 72% being singletons, with the ten largest covering less than 5%. The sequencing used CD4+ T cells from PBMCs cultured with HCoV-OC43 spike peptides, collected before COVID-19 vaccination. All receptors derive from a human donor who received a COVID-19 vaccine. The CDR3 runs from the conserved cysteine through the conserved F or W. Fields, in order: D gene, V gene, clone size, J gene, CDR3 length, CDR3 DNA, CDR3 protein. D genes are given only for firm matches. The size entry is marked missing in some rows and otherwise reads once, few, many or a size class.

d_call: -
v_call: TRBV19
clone_size: -
j_call: TRBJ1-2
cdr3_length: 15
cdr3_nt: TGTGCCAGTAGTATAGTCGGAGGCTCTAACTATGGCTACACCTTC
cdr3_aa: CASSIVGGSNYGYTF

d_call: -
v_call: TRBV6-5
clone_size: -
j_call: TRBJ1-2
cdr3_length: 14
cdr3_nt: TGTGCCAGCACCCGAGGCGGAGGATCGTATGGCTACACCTTC
cdr3_aa: CASTRGGGSYGYTF

d_call: -
v_call: TRBV10-3
clone_size: -
j_call: TRBJ1-4
cdr3_length: 15
cdr3_nt: TGTGCCATCAGGCAGGGGTCCACAACTAATGAAAAACTGTTTTTT
cdr3_aa: CAIRQGSTTNEKLFF

d_call: TRBD2
v_call: TRBV4-3
clone_size: -
j_call: TRBJ2-3
cdr3_length: 17
cdr3_nt: TGCGCCAGCAGCCGACTCGGGACTAGCGGGGAGGTGGATACGCAGTATTTT
cdr3_aa: CASSRLGTSGEVDTQYF

d_call: -
v_call: TRBV7-2
clone_size: -
j_call: TRBJ2-3
cdr3_length: 15
cdr3_nt: TGTGCCAGCAGCTTAGACAGGAGTAGGTCAGATACGCAGTATTTT
cdr3_aa: CASSLDRSRSDTQYF

d_call: TRBD1
v_call: TRBV6-6
clone_size: -
j_call: TRBJ1-2
cdr3_length: 14
cdr3_nt: TGTGCCAGCAGAGAGACAGGGACGAACTATGGCTACACCTTC
cdr3_aa: CASRETGTNYGYTF

d_call: -
v_call: TRBV5-6
clone_size: -
j_call: TRBJ1-6
cdr3_length: 15
cdr3_nt: TGTGCCAGCAGCAAGTTGGGACCGACGCAGGTCGCCCTCCACTTT
cdr3_aa: CASSKLGPTQVALHF

d_call: TRBD1
v_call: TRBV7-2
clone_size: -
j_call: TRBJ1-2
cdr3_length: 14
cdr3_nt: TGTGCCAGCAGCTTAAGCACAGGGGACTATGGCTACACCTTC
cdr3_aa: CASSLSTGDYGYTF

d_call: TRBD2
v_call: TRBV2
clone_size: -
j_call: TRBJ2-3
cdr3_length: 15
cdr3_nt: TGTGCCAGCAGTCCGACTAGCGGGGCCTGGGATACGCAGTATTTT
cdr3_aa: CASSPTSGAWDTQYF

d_call: -
v_call: TRBV7-9
clone_size: few
j_call: TRBJ2-3
cdr3_length: 13
cdr3_nt: TGTGCCAGCAGCTTAGGCCAGGGTGGTACGCAGTATTTT
cdr3_aa: CASSLGQGGTQYF

d_call: -
v_call: TRBV6-6
clone_size: -
j_call: TRBJ2-3
cdr3_length: 14
cdr3_nt: TGTGCCAGTCAACCCGTGGGGACCGGGGTTACGCAGTATTTT
cdr3_aa: CASQPVGTGVTQYF

d_call: -
v_call: TRBV5-1
clone_size: -
j_call: TRBJ1-2
cdr3_length: 17
cdr3_nt: TGCGCCAGCGGAATCTCTACGACCCTACAGGATACCTATGGCTACACCTTC
cdr3_aa: CASGISTTLQDTYGYTF

d_call: TRBD1
v_call: TRBV19
clone_size: few
j_call: TRBJ1-5
cdr3_length: 16
cdr3_nt: TGTGCCAGTAGTATAGGGCGACAGGGGAACAATCAGCCCCAGCATTTT
cdr3_aa: CASSIGRQGNNQPQHF

d_call: -
v_call: TRBV30
clone_size: -
j_call: TRBJ1-3
cdr3_length: 12
cdr3_nt: TGTGCCTGGAGTGGCCAAGGGGGGACCATATATTTT
cdr3_aa: CAWSGQGGTIYF

d_call: -
v_call: TRBV5-1
clone_size: -
j_call: TRBJ2-5
cdr3_length: 14
cdr3_nt: TGCGCCAGCAGCCGGGACGGGAACCAAGAGACCCAGTACTTC
cdr3_aa: CASSRDGNQETQYF

d_call: -
v_call: TRBV2
clone_size: -
j_call: TRBJ1-1
cdr3_length: 11
cdr3_nt: TGTGCCAGCAGTGGGGGCGGTGAAGCTTTCTTT
cdr3_aa: CASSGGGEAFF

d_call: -
v_call: TRBV29-1
clone_size: -
j_call: TRBJ1-4
cdr3_length: 13
cdr3_nt: TGCAGTTGTCTGGGGGGTACTAATGAAAAACTGTTTTTT
cdr3_aa: CSCLGGTNEKLFF

d_call: -
v_call: TRBV5-1
clone_size: -
j_call: TRBJ1-2
cdr3_length: 16
cdr3_nt: TGCGCCAGCAGCTTGGCCCGGGGGGAAGCTAACTATGGCTACACCTTC
cdr3_aa: CASSLARGEANYGYTF

d_call: TRBD2
v_call: TRBV7-3
clone_size: once
j_call: TRBJ2-3
cdr3_length: 16
cdr3_nt: TGTGCCAGCAGCCCGAGCGGGGCCACTAGCACAGATACGCAGTATTTT
cdr3_aa: CASSPSGATSTDTQYF

d_call: TRBD1
v_call: TRBV2
clone_size: -
j_call: TRBJ1-6
cdr3_length: 14
cdr3_nt: TGTGCCAGCATTACAGGGGTTACTAATTCACCCCTCCACTTT
cdr3_aa: CASITGVTNSPLHF

d_call: TRBD1
v_call: TRBV19
clone_size: once
j_call: TRBJ2-1
cdr3_length: 15
cdr3_nt: TGTGCCAGTAGTACCTCCGGACAGGGGATGAATGAGCAGTTCTTC
cdr3_aa: CASSTSGQGMNEQFF